A single T cell receptor (beta chain) is shown here with its context. The data derive from a study of cytomegalovirus exposure and HLA in healthy donors. The CDR3 length is 15 residues. Germline lookup yields CDR1 SGDLS and CDR2 YYNGEE. Trimming removed 0 bases at V and 0 bases at J, with 8 bases between. A multiplex PCR was run with 60 Vbeta primers and 13 Jbeta primers. Only in-frame clones appear in the TCRdb table, and some are missing; sequencing was by immunoSEQ multiplex PCR. The sample comprises about 80,000 clones, more than 50% of which are singletons, and about 4.2% rests with the top ten. Sequenced: PBMCs. The V and J genes are TRBV9 and TRBJ2-3, with D uncertain. This TCR was sampled from a male donor in good health and CMV-seropositive. The CDR3: CASSVEAASTDTQYF. CDR3 DNA: TGTGCCAGCAGCGTAGAGGCGGCTAGCACAGATACGCAGTATTTT.